The clone carrying this TCR beta chain was observed a single time. As yet, its antigen is unknown. The repertoire was sequenced with immunoSEQ multiplex PCR; TCRdb's copy has only in-frame clones and lacks some. The table includes tens of thousands of clones, around 80% detected once. These data originate in a study of radiotherapy plus CTLA-4 blockade in lung cancer. Broader study findings: Expansion in blood of tumor-derived TCR clones was seen after radiotherapy plus ipilimumab.

CDR1 SEHNR and CDR2 FQNEAQ come from the germline V gene (reference sequence). The CDR3 loop spans 16 amino acids. With 3 bases clipped from V and 6 bases from J, the junction kept 8 bases outside the gene matches. The sequence was obtained from a human donor with non-small cell lung cancer who had a complete response to radiotherapy plus ipilimumab. Here the sequenced sample was peripheral blood, taken from a patient treated with radiotherapy plus ipilimumab. This chain connects TRBV7-9 to TRBJ2-2; 9 positions agree with TRBD1. CDR3 sequence: CASSLPGQGSSGELFF. As DNA, the CDR3 is TGTGCCAGCAGCTTGCCGGGACAGGGAAGTTCCGGGGAGCTGTTTTTT.